This T cell receptor beta chain was sequenced during a study of Ad26.COV2.S vaccination and SARS-CoV-2 variants. Study at large: Ad26.COV2.S arm of COV1001 included the donor. Into the muscle, Ad26.COV2.S was dosed once or twice, 56 days apart. General study points: Breadth, reportedly substantial, characterized the spike-specific CD8+ and CD4+ T cell responses after vaccination.

V trimming: 3 bases; J trimming: 7 bases; junction bases outside the gene matches: 8. The CDR3 is 14 residues long. Germline V gives CDR1 GTSNPN, CDR2 SVGIG (reference sequence). Treatment here: around 19 received Ad26.COV2.S at low or high dose, single or two shots; a few received placebo; per-sample allocation not given. Repertoires come from day 63 after the first vaccine or placebo injection. Its platform was an Ad26 vector, and its expressed antigen was Wuhan-strain SARS-CoV-2 spike. Worth noting for this clone: What it recognizes is unknown.

TCRdb keeps only in-frame clones here, not all; method: immunoSEQ multiplex PCR. The sample has 450,000 to 550,000 clones; 80% to 90% are singletons. The sequenced sample was peripheral blood, obtained in a trial of Ad26.COV2.S vaccine versus placebo. This receptor was obtained from a person between 18 and 65 years old who received the Ad26.COV2.S COVID-19 vaccine or a placebo. The rearrangement joins TRBV30 to TRBJ1-2; the match to TRBD1 covers 10 bases. CDR3 DNA sequence: TGTGCCTGGAGGAGGACAGGGGGTTCTGTTGGCTACACCTTC. Its translation is CAWRRTGGSVGYTF.